The clone carrying this TCR beta chain was detected many times. Its target is unknown. The entry originates in a study of breast tumors, draining lymph nodes, adjacent tissues. Study findings and constraints: Tumor repertoires ranked between lymph nodes and nontumor tissue in diversity, with V and J gene preferences. Findings are consistent with lymph node origin and intratumoral expansion of most tumor T cells. Tumor T cell lymph node origin was a supported hypothesis, not proven.

TCRdb called the multiplex PCR reads again in MiXCR, with one record for every CDR3 protein. The sample lists 26,000 or so distinct CDR3 sequences, about 25% occurring once. This TCR was recovered from a female donor with breast cancer. Some clones in this sample may be carry-over from other donors' samples. Sequencing input: breast tumor tissue.

The CDR3 is CSARGGHSGAYEQYF. CDR3 nucleotides: TGCAGTGCCCGAGGGGGGCACAGCGGGGCCTACGAGCAGTACTTC. The chain employs TRBV20-1 and TRBJ2-7; maybe TRBD2 (7 bases). The germline V and J ends were trimmed by 6 bases and 2 bases, with 20 bases remaining between them. Germline CDR1 DFQATT, CDR2 SNEGSKA (reference sequence). The CDR3 totals 15 residues.